Below are 14 T cell receptor beta chains sequenced from a single sample in a study of beta chain features in type 1 diabetes. The whole isolated RNA underwent reverse transcription, so sequencing captured expressed TCRB transcripts. Sequenced by immunoSEQ multiplex PCR; TCRdb stores in-frame clones only, minus some. The sample includes a few hundred thousand clones, about 15% seen only once; the top ten take 0.019%. Sequenced material: naive CD4+ T cells from blood. Receptors were obtained from a woman aged 18-35 years in good health.

This clone was recorded only once. The chain uses TRBV5-1 and TRBJ2-1; 8 nucleotides align to TRBD1. Germline assignment: CDR1 SGHRS and CDR2 YFSETQ. This CDR3 is 16 amino acids long. The V segment lost 4 bases and the J segment 8 bases; nucleotides outside the gene matches: 14. The CDR3 is CASSASTGVRHHEQFF. The CDR3 DNA reads TGCGCCAGCAGCGCCTCGACAGGGGTTCGACACCATGAGCAGTTCTTC.

The rearrangement links TRBV7-6 to TRBJ2-5, with TRBD2 as a possible D gene (5 bases). The CDR3 length is 13 residues. Germline CDR1 is SGHVS and CDR2 is FNYEAQ. The germline V and J ends were trimmed by 4 bases and 4 bases, with 10 bases remaining between them. The CDR3 sequence: CASSSGGRETQYF. CDR3 DNA: TGTGCCAGCAGCTCCGGTGGGAGAGAGACCCAGTACTTC. The full variable domain, completed using reference TRBV7-6 and TRBJ2-5, is GAGVSQSPRYKVTKRGQDVALRCDPISGHVSLYWYRQALGQGPEFLTYFNYEAQQDKSGLPNDRFSAERPEGSISTLTIQRTEQRDSAMYRCASSSGGRETQYFGPGTRLLVL.

This clone was observed a handful of times. The chain uses TRBV25-1 and TRBJ2-3; D not certain. Deletions cut 5 bases from V and 0 bases from J, with 12 bases between. CDR1 is MGHDK, CDR2 SYGVNS, per germline. This CDR3 contains 15 residues. The CDR3 DNA reads as TGTGCCAGCAGTCAATGGAACAGAAGCACAGATACGCAGTATTTT. Translated: CASSQWNRSTDTQYF.

This clone was counted a few times. The chain links TRBV30 to TRBJ2-7, with 10 bases matching TRBD2. CDR3 size: 15 residues. Per germline, CDR1 GTSNPN and CDR2 SVGIG (reference sequence). V shed 0 bases and J 6 bases; nucleotides not matched to a gene: 8. The chain's CDR3 is CAWSVMASGGFEQYF. The CDR3 DNA follows: TGTGCCTGGAGTGTAATGGCTAGCGGGGGTTTCGAGCAGTACTTC.

This clone was observed a few times. The chain joins TRBV15 to TRBJ2-5, with 9 bases lining up with TRBD2. Germline lookup yields CDR1 LNHNV and CDR2 YYDKDF (reference sequence). The CDR3 spans 16 residues. The J segment lost 5 bases and the V segment lost 1 base, leaving 8 bases of the junction unmatched. The CDR3 spells CATSRVGSGSWETQYF. For the CDR3, the DNA is TGTGCCACCAGCAGAGTCGGTAGCGGGAGTTGGGAGACCCAGTACTTC.

This chain joins TRBV30 and TRBJ2-1, with 7 bases identical to TRBD2. Germline CDR1 and CDR2: GTSNPN and SVGIG (reference sequence). V lost 0 bases, J lost 6 bases, and 8 bases stayed unmatched. This CDR3 comprises 15 residues. DNA for the CDR3: TGTGCCTGGAGTGTTCCCAGCGGGATAGGCAATGAGCAGTTCTTC. As protein: CAWSVPSGIGNEQFF. The variable domain in full, completed from reference TRBV30 and TRBJ2-1, reads SQTIHQWPATLVQPVGSPLSLECTVEGTSNPNLYWYRQAAGRGLQLLFYSVGIGQISSEVPQNLSASRPQDRQFILSSKKLLLSDSGFYLCAWSVPSGIGNEQFFGPGTRLTVL.

The rearrangement links TRBV14 to TRBJ2-1; tentative D call: TRBD1 (5 bases). Germline CDR1 and CDR2: SGHDN and FVKESK. V shed 6 bases and J shed 3 bases, with 12 bases lying between them. The CDR3 covers 14 residues. CDR3 bases: TGTGCCAGCAGGCTAACAGGAAACTACAATGAGCAGTTCTTC. Amino acids: CASRLTGNYNEQFF.

This clone was seen more than once but under ten times. V usage is TRBV29-1 and J usage is TRBJ1-1, with TRBD1 as a possible D gene (6 bases). V was clipped by 1 base and J by 4 bases, with 10 bases between them. CDR3 size: 13 residues. Per germline, CDR1 SQVTM and CDR2 ANQGSEA. CDR3: CSVEAGRGTEAFF. The CDR3 DNA is TGCAGCGTTGAAGCCGGCAGGGGCACTGAAGCTTTCTTT.

The rearrangement uses TRBV10-3 and TRBJ2-4, with 10 bases lining up with TRBD2. Germline lookup yields CDR1 ENHRY and CDR2 SYGVKD. The CDR3 is 15 amino acids. Trimming removed 3 bases from V and 8 bases from J; junction bases left unmatched: 7. Here the CDR3 DNA reads TGTGCCATCAGTGACCAGGACAGCGGGGGGGACATTCAGTACTTC. Its translation is CAISDQDSGGDIQYF.

J is TRBJ2-1 and V is TRBV5-1, with TRBD2 identical over 14 bases. Germline V gives CDR1 SGHRS, CDR2 YFSETQ. Trimming removed 10 bases from V and 7 bases from J; junction bases left unmatched: 4. CDR3 length equals 13 residues. The DNA for the CDR3 is TGCGCCGGCCGACTAGCGGGAGGGAATGAGCAGTTCTTC. Amino acids: CAGRLAGGNEQFF.

This clone was counted between two and nine times. The V gene is TRBV7-2, the J gene TRBJ2-7; TRBD1 might be the D (6 bases). The V end was cut by 0 bases, the J end by 0 bases, with 9 bases between. This CDR3 is 15 amino acids long. The germline CDR1 and CDR2 sequences are SGHTA and FQGNSA. DNA of the CDR3: TGTGCCAGCAGCTTAGCCCGGACAGCCTCCTACGAGCAGTACTTC. Protein sequence: CASSLARTASYEQYF.

This chain joins TRBV6-5 and TRBJ1-1; no clear D. The V end lost 2 bases, the J end lost 0 bases, and 13 bases lay between the germline ends. This CDR3 has 16 amino acids. The germline CDR1 and CDR2 sequences are MNHEY and SVGAGI. The CDR3 sequence: CASSYGGALLNTEAFF. The CDR3 coding sequence is TGTGCCAGCAGTTACGGAGGCGCCCTACTGAACACTGAAGCTTTCTTT.

V is TRBV5-1 and J is TRBJ2-7, with 11 bases fitting TRBD2. V lost 0 bases, J lost 7 bases, and 6 bases stayed unmatched. The CDR3 is 15 amino acids. The germline V gene has CDR1 SGHRS and CDR2 YFSETQ. The CDR3 is CASSLDTSGSGEQYF. CDR3 in DNA: TGCGCCAGCAGCTTGGATACTAGCGGGAGTGGTGAGCAGTACTTC. Full variable domain (outside the CDR3, taken from reference TRBV5-1 and TRBJ2-7): KAGVTQTPRYLIKTRGQQVTLSCSPISGHRSVSWYQQTPGQGLQFLFEYFSETQRNKGNFPGRFSGRQFSNSRSEMNVSTLELGDSALYLCASSLDTSGSGEQYFGPGTRLTVT.

The chain couples TRBV2 to TRBJ1-1; weak D call: TRBD1 (5 bases). The CDR3 extends over 14 amino acids. V was shortened by 4 bases and J by 6 bases, with 15 bases between the two germline ends. The germline V gene has CDR1 SNHLY and CDR2 FYNNEI. The CDR3 loop reads CASSGIGGRAEAFF. The CDR3 nucleotides are TGTGCCAGCAGTGGAATCGGGGGGAGGGCTGAAGCTTTCTTT.